This T cell receptor (beta chain) comes out of a study of shared clonotypes between healthy human individuals. Study-wide points: Large depth notwithstanding, sorted-subset sequencing proved incomplete by rarefaction. A reduction in generation probabilities was seen for non-shared clonotypes relative to those shared by all four donors.

Using approximately 200 ng DNA, roughly 33,000 T cell genomes, the sorted-subset replicate PCRs were run. Source study methods: Without quality scores, immunoSEQ junctional reads could not be filtered like full-length reads. Using immunoSEQ multiplex PCR, the repertoire was profiled, and TCRdb retains in-frame clones only, with some absent. V, J and clone size were drawn from that table, and D and trimming were deduced from the DNA. Of about 2.3 million clones in the sample, 80% to 95% are singletons; the top ten hold approximately 0.4%. V was clipped by 9 bases and J by 0 bases, with 20 bases between them. The CDR3 spans 16 residues. Germline values: CDR1 SGHTA, CDR2 FQGTGA. As for this clone: The antigen remains unidentified.

The rearrangement links TRBV7-3 to TRBJ1-2, with D possibly TRBD1 on 6 matching bases. Sequencing was performed on naive CD4+ T cells from PBMCs. As to subset: CD45RA+ positively selected. This clonotype was obtained from a young man in good health. Some clones in this sample may be carry-over from other donors' samples. CDR3 nucleotides: TGTGCCAGACCAAGGGGGTCGACAGGTTCTAACTATGGCTACACCTTC. Translation gives CARPRGSTGSNYGYTF.